This TCR beta chain was identified during a study of T cell responses to AZD1222 COVID-19 vaccine. Findings and caveats of the study: At baseline, just five to seven AZD1222 recipients tested seropositive.

Measured with immunoSEQ multiplex PCR; TCRdb has only the in-frame clones, and not every one. The data show around 90,000 clones, 88% seen once. Points on this clone: The antigen is undetermined. An end of the junction differs from the germline gene, which may be a read error.

The CDR3 has 11 residues. The germline gives CDR1 GTSNPN, CDR2 SVGIG (reference sequence). Sequenced here: peripheral blood, sampled on day 0 of AZD1222 vaccination. The chain links TRBV30 to TRBJ1-1, with D perhaps matching TRBD1 (5 bases). This clonotype was sampled from an adult in good health. For the CDR3, the DNA is TGTACCTGGATCGACAGCACTGAAGCTTTCTTT. Translated, it gives CTWIDSTEAFF.